This is a list of T cell receptor beta chains from one sample in a study of tumor-infiltrating lymphocytes in primary liver carcinoma. TCRdb re-derived calls from the multiplex PCR reads in MiXCR, one entry per CDR3 protein. The sample gives approximately 100,000 distinct CDR3 sequences, about two thirds of which show up once; 12% is in the top ten. Source material: liver tumor tissue from sampling region 2. These receptor sequences come from a woman aged 55-70 years with primary liver carcinoma and hepatitis B virus infection. Both conserved end residues are part of each CDR3. The order of the fields is D gene, clone size, V gene, J gene, CDR3 protein, CDR3 DNA. The D gene is left open where the match is weak. Only some rows state a clone size, as once, few, many or a class for expanded clones.

D gene: NA; clone size: NA; V gene: TRBV11-2; J gene: TRBJ2-2; CDR3 protein: CASNLDPGGANTGELSF; CDR3 DNA: TGTGCCAGCAACTTAGACCCCGGAGGGGCGAACACCGGGGAGCTGTCTTTT
D gene: NA; clone size: medium-sized; V gene: TRBV11-2; J gene: TRBJ2-5; CDR3 protein: CASSLMRETQYF; CDR3 DNA: TGTGCCAGCAGCTTAATGAGAGAGACCCAGTACTTC
D gene: NA; clone size: NA; V gene: TRBV11-3; J gene: TRBJ2-3; CDR3 protein: CASSLGSTNMQYF; CDR3 DNA: TGTGCCAGCAGCTTAGGCTCCACAAATATGCAGTATTTT
D gene: TRBD2; clone size: many; V gene: TRBV5-4; J gene: TRBJ2-5; CDR3 protein: CASSLVSGSGETQYF; CDR3 DNA: TGTGCCAGCAGCTTGGTTAGCGGGAGTGGAGAGACCCAGTACTTC
D gene: NA; clone size: NA; V gene: TRBV29-1; J gene: TRBJ2-6; CDR3 protein: CCAGIGGVTGVNVLTF; CDR3 DNA: TGCTGCGCCGGGATAGGGGGTGTTACTGGGGTCAACGTCCTGACTTTC
D gene: NA; clone size: NA; V gene: TRBV11-1; J gene: TRBJ2-2; CDR3 protein: CASSSRPFLVNTGELFF; CDR3 DNA: TGTGCCAGTAGCTCCCGGCCATTCCTAGTTAACACCGGGGAGCTGTTTTTC
D gene: NA; clone size: NA; V gene: TRBV29-1; J gene: TRBJ2-7; CDR3 protein: CSVEEVDERYF; CDR3 DNA: TGCAGTGTTGAAGAGGTGGACGAGCGGTACTTC
D gene: NA; clone size: NA; V gene: TRBV7-9; J gene: TRBJ2-7; CDR3 protein: CASSLAGQGSSHEQYF; CDR3 DNA: TGTGCCAGCAGCTTAGCCGGACAAGGGTCTTCCCATGAGCAGTACTTC
D gene: NA; clone size: many; V gene: TRBV4-1; J gene: TRBJ2-1; CDR3 protein: CASSQDPGAQGGEQFF; CDR3 DNA: TGCGCCAGCAGCCAAGATCCAGGGGCCCAAGGGGGTGAGCAGTTCTTC
D gene: NA; clone size: NA; V gene: TRBV12-3/TRBV12-4; J gene: TRBJ1-4; CDR3 protein: CASNLVSLRATEKLFF; CDR3 DNA: TGTGCCAGCAATTTGGTATCACTACGGGCTACTGAAAAACTGTTTTTT
D gene: TRBD2; clone size: medium-sized; V gene: TRBV29-1; J gene: TRBJ2-1; CDR3 protein: CSVAGTSGKYEQFF; CDR3 DNA: TGCAGCGTTGCAGGGACTAGCGGGAAGTATGAGCAGTTCTTC
D gene: TRBD1; clone size: NA; V gene: TRBV20-1; J gene: TRBJ1-5; CDR3 protein: CSATRDRVYSNQSRHF; CDR3 DNA: TGCAGTGCTACCCGGGACAGGGTCTATAGCAATCAGTCCCGGCATTTT
D gene: NA; clone size: NA; V gene: TRBV12-3/TRBV12-4; J gene: TRBJ2-2; CDR3 protein: CASTHGGTLNTGELFF; CDR3 DNA: TGTGCCAGCACTCATGGGGGGACTTTGAACACCGGGGAGCTGTTTTTT
D gene: NA; clone size: few; V gene: TRBV29-1; J gene: TRBJ1-1; CDR3 protein: CSVEDSEWTGAFF; CDR3 DNA: TGCAGCGTTGAAGATAGTGAGTGGACTGGGGCTTTCTTT
D gene: NA; clone size: NA; V gene: TRBV7-9; J gene: TRBJ2-1; CDR3 protein: CTSDDNYNKQFF; CDR3 DNA: TGTACCAGCGATGACAACTACAATAAGCAGTTCTTC
D gene: TRBD2; clone size: NA; V gene: TRBV11-2; J gene: TRBJ2-3; CDR3 protein: CVSSIRTSDLVGTQYF; CDR3 DNA: TGTGTCAGCAGCATCCGGACTAGCGACCTGGTAGGGACGCAGTATTTT
D gene: NA; clone size: NA; V gene: TRBV11-2; J gene: TRBJ2-5; CDR3 protein: CASSPYGGIRQETQYF; CDR3 DNA: TGTGCCAGCAGCCCCTATGGTGGGATAAGACAAGAGACCCAGTACTTC
D gene: NA; clone size: NA; V gene: TRBV12-3/TRBV12-4; J gene: TRBJ2-2; CDR3 protein: CASGIRAKDTWELFF; CDR3 DNA: TGTGCCAGCGGTATCCGGGCCAAAGACACCTGGGAGCTGTTTTTT
D gene: NA; clone size: NA; V gene: TRBV7-9; J gene: TRBJ2-1; CDR3 protein: CASSFAGRVEQFF; CDR3 DNA: TGTGCCAGCAGCTTTGCGGGACGGGTTGAGCAGTTCTTC
D gene: NA; clone size: NA; V gene: TRBV28; J gene: TRBJ2-7; CDR3 protein: CASSKGTYEQYF; CDR3 DNA: TGTGCCAGCAGTAAGGGCACATACGAGCAGTACTTC
D gene: NA; clone size: NA; V gene: TRBV11-1; J gene: TRBJ2-1; CDR3 protein: CASNLGFGGLSYNEQFF; CDR3 DNA: TGTGCCAGCAACTTAGGGTTCGGCGGGCTTTCATACAATGAACAGTTCTTC
D gene: NA; clone size: many; V gene: TRBV6-5; J gene: TRBJ2-3; CDR3 protein: CASSPVAAAATDTQYF; CDR3 DNA: TGTGCCAGCAGCCCCGTAGCAGCGGCAGCTACAGATACGCAGTATTTT
D gene: TRBD1; clone size: medium-sized; V gene: TRBV11-3; J gene: TRBJ2-3; CDR3 protein: CASSQRSGTVTSTDTQYF; CDR3 DNA: TGTGCCAGCAGCCAGCGGTCCGGGACAGTGACTAGCACAGATACGCAGTATTTT
D gene: NA; clone size: NA; V gene: TRBV11-2; J gene: TRBJ2-1; CDR3 protein: CAGSLDHRDEQFF; CDR3 DNA: TGTGCCGGCAGCCTAGATCATAGAGATGAGCAGTTCTTC
D gene: TRBD2; clone size: NA; V gene: TRBV29-1; J gene: TRBJ2-2; CDR3 protein: CSLEGTSRTGELLF; CDR3 DNA: TGCAGCCTTGAAGGGACTAGCCGGACCGGAGAGCTGTTGTTT
D gene: TRBD2; clone size: NA; V gene: TRBV11-2; J gene: TRBJ2-1; CDR3 protein: CASSRRLAGGPGDGHLF; CDR3 DNA: TGTGCCAGTAGCAGGAGACTAGCGGGAGGGCCGGGGGATGGGCACTTATTC
D gene: TRBD2; clone size: NA; V gene: TRBV7-8; J gene: TRBJ2-1; CDR3 protein: CASSSRGGSGSSGKQFF; CDR3 DNA: TGTGCCAGCAGCTCCCGGGGTGGTAGCGGGAGTAGTGGTAAGCAGTTCTTC
D gene: NA; clone size: many; V gene: TRBV5-1; J gene: TRBJ1-1; CDR3 protein: CASSLIGVNTEAFF; CDR3 DNA: TGCGCCAGCAGCCTCATCGGGGTGAACACTGAAGCTTTCTTT
D gene: NA; clone size: many; V gene: TRBV10-2; J gene: TRBJ1-1; CDR3 protein: CASRFDTEAFF; CDR3 DNA: TGCGCCAGCAGGTTCGACACTGAAGCTTTCTTT
D gene: NA; clone size: NA; V gene: TRBV11-2; J gene: TRBJ1-4; CDR3 protein: CANSLAPTWGSEKLLF; CDR3 DNA: TGTGCCAACAGCTTAGCCCCTACATGGGGAAGTGAAAAACTGCTTTTT
D gene: NA; clone size: NA; V gene: TRBV6-1; J gene: TRBJ1-2; CDR3 protein: CASSEQGTPAMGYGYTF; CDR3 DNA: TGTGCCAGCAGTGAACAAGGGACCCCCGCCATGGGCTATGGCTACACCTTC
D gene: NA; clone size: NA; V gene: TRBV6-2/TRBV6-3; J gene: TRBJ2-1; CDR3 protein: CESSYSIRTTYNEQFF; CDR3 DNA: TGTGAGAGCAGTTACTCGATCAGGACTACATACAATGAGCAGTTCTTC
D gene: NA; clone size: NA; V gene: TRBV6-6; J gene: TRBJ2-7; CDR3 protein: CVSSYSGIGSYEQYF; CDR3 DNA: TGTGTCAGCAGTTACTCAGGTATCGGGAGCTACGAGCAGTACTTC
D gene: TRBD1; clone size: many; V gene: TRBV5-4; J gene: TRBJ2-1; CDR3 protein: CASSLGRDRAAYNEQFF; CDR3 DNA: TGTGCCAGCAGCTTGGGTAGGGACAGGGCCGCCTACAATGAGCAGTTCTTC
D gene: TRBD1; clone size: NA; V gene: TRBV6-1; J gene: TRBJ2-1; CDR3 protein: CASSTGALGFEQFF; CDR3 DNA: TGTGCTAGCAGTACAGGGGCTCTGGGATTTGAGCAGTTCTTC
D gene: TRBD2; clone size: many; V gene: TRBV28; J gene: TRBJ2-7; CDR3 protein: CASSASGGTYEQYF; CDR3 DNA: TGTGCCAGCAGTGCCTCGGGGGGTACCTACGAGCAGTACTTC
D gene: NA; clone size: NA; V gene: TRBV20-1; J gene: TRBJ2-3; CDR3 protein: CSAQERPPDTQYF; CDR3 DNA: TGCAGTGCCCAGGAGCGCCCGCCAGATACGCAATATTTT
D gene: TRBD1; clone size: NA; V gene: TRBV11-3; J gene: TRBJ2-7; CDR3 protein: CASPGTGGNYEQYF; CDR3 DNA: TGTGCCAGCCCCGGGACAGGGGGCAACTACGAGCAGTACTTC
D gene: NA; clone size: many; V gene: TRBV5-6; J gene: TRBJ1-4; CDR3 protein: CASSSTREGATNEKLFF; CDR3 DNA: TGTGCCAGCAGCTCGACACGCGAGGGGGCAACTAATGAAAAACTGTTTTTT
D gene: NA; clone size: NA; V gene: TRBV4-1; J gene: TRBJ1-2; CDR3 protein: CASSHTGTLNYGYTF; CDR3 DNA: TGCGCCAGCAGTCACACCGGGACACTGAACTATGGCTACACCTTC
D gene: NA; clone size: NA; V gene: TRBV4-2; J gene: TRBJ2-3; CDR3 protein: CASSQYGDSQRRGTQYF; CDR3 DNA: TGTGCCAGCAGCCAGTATGGGGACTCCCAAAGACGTGGTACGCAGTATTTT
D gene: TRBD2; clone size: NA; V gene: TRBV11-2; J gene: TRBJ2-5; CDR3 protein: CASSASGTSGRNQHF; CDR3 DNA: TGTGCCAGCAGCGCGTCCGGGACTAGCGGGAGAAACCAGCACTTC
D gene: NA; clone size: many; V gene: TRBV13; J gene: TRBJ2-3; CDR3 protein: CASSFRETDTQYF; CDR3 DNA: TGTGCCAGCAGCTTCAGAGAGACAGATACGCAGTATTTT
D gene: TRBD1; clone size: NA; V gene: TRBV29-1; J gene: TRBJ2-5; CDR3 protein: CSVIRSGGVQETQYF; CDR3 DNA: TGCAGCGTTATCCGCTCAGGGGGCGTGCAAGAGACCCAGTACTTC
D gene: TRBD2; clone size: few; V gene: TRBV7-9; J gene: TRBJ2-7; CDR3 protein: CASSSSGRAPKQYF; CDR3 DNA: TGTGCCAGCAGCAGTAGCGGGAGGGCCCCTAAGCAGTACTTC
D gene: NA; clone size: NA; V gene: TRBV10-2; J gene: TRBJ2-1; CDR3 protein: CASTPDYTYNERFF; CDR3 DNA: TGTGCCAGCACCCCTGACTATACCTACAATGAGCGGTTCTTC